The sequence of this T cell receptor beta chain was determined in a study of blood T cells in healthy people across ages. Only a few counts were recorded for this clonotype. What it recognizes is unknown. A second PCR, run for roughly 7 to 11 cycles, used a sample-barcoded 5' primer plus a J-beta primer mix. The template-switch adaptor was a 5' adaptor with 12 random nucleotides. It tagged each cDNA molecule. TCRdb called the 5' RACE reads again in MiXCR, with one record for every CDR3 protein. There are about 580,000 distinct CDR3 sequences in the sample; roughly 48% occur only once, and 20% to 25% lies in the top ten. The V end was cut by 6 bases, the J end by 0 bases, with 8 bases between. CDR1 and CDR2 from the germline V gene are SQVTM and ANQGSEA. This CDR3 region has 12 residues. Study outcomes and limitations: A strong correlation was seen between TCR beta diversity and naive T cell percentage. Diversity was higher, and naive CD4+ cells more numerous, in long-lived donors than in aged donors.

This clonotype originated in a man older than 75 in good health. V gene TRBV29-1 combines with J gene TRBJ2-5; no definite D call. Specimen: blood. The CDR3 loop is CSVSLDQETQYF. The CDR3 region has the DNA TGCAGCGTCAGCTTGGACCAAGAGACCCAGTACTTC.